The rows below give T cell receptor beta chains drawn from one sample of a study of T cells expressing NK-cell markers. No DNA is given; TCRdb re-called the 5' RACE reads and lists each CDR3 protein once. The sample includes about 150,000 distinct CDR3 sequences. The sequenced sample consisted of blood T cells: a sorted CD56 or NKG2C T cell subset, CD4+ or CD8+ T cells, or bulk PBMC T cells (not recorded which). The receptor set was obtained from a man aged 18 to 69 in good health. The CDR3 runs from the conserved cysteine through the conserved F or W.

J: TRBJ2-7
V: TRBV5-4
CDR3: CASSLDGPPYEQYF

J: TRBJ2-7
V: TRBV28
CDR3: CASSPETDRGHEQYF

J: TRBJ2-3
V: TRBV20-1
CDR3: CSARDSFQGGTDTQYF

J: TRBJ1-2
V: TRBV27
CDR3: CASSERLQGASNYGYTF

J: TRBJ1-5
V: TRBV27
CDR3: CASSPVSGGNQPQHF

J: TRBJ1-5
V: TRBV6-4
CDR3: CASSDPDQPQHF

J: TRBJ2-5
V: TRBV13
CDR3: CASSSPDREQTQYF

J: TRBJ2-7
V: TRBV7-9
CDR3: CASSPPWAGVNSYEQYF

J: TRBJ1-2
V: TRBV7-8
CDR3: CASSLFPANYGYTF

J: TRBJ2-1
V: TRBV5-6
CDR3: CASSRLLAPLLYNEQFF

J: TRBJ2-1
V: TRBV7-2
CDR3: CASSLRQGMDEQFF

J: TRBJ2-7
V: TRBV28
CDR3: CASSINPSYEQYF

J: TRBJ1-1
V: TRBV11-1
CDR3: CASGRGDTEAFF

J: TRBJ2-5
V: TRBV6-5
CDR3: CASSSDRGSQETQYF

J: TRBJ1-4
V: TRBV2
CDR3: CASSEGAPNEKLFF

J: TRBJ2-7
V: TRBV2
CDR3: CASRGDRGIQYEQYF

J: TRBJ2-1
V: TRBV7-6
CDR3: CASSSLTDYNEQFF

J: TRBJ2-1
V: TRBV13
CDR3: CASSPRDSNNEQFF

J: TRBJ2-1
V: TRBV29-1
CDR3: CSVVGTEVYNEQFF

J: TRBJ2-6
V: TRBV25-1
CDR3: CASSVGGLGANVLTF

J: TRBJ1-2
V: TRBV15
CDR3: CATSSTLGQLIGYTF

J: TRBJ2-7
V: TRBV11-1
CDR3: CASSFSGTGNEQYF

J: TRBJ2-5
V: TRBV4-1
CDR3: CASSQGPGQGRETQYF

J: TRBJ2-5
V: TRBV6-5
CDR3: CASSYGGAQLQETQYF

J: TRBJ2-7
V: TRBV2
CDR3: CASSEGTLSNF

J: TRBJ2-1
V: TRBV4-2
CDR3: CASSRTLLGGIYNEQFF

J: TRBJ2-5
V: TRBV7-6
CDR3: CASSLDPQGSGETQYF

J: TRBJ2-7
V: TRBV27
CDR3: CASSPGPAQYEQYF

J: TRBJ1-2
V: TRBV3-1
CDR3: CASSPTGTLYGYTF

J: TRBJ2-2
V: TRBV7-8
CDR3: CASSLVHNTGELFF

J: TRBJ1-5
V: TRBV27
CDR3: CASSLSSGARPQHF

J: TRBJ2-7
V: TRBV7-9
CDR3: CASSPPGVGELEQYF

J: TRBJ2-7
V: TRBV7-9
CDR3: CASSQAGRGHEQYF

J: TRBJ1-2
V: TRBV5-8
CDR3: CASSLLYSNYGYTF

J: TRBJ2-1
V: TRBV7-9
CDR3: CASSPIPGDGRDNEQFF

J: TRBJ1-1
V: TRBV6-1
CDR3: CASSEATVNTEAFF

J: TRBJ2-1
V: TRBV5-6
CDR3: CASSMLDWLPYNEQFF

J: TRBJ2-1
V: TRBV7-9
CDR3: CASSPPAGESYNEQFF

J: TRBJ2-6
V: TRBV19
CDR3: CASRQGSGANVLTF

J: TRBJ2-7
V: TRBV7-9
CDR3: CASSLVNRDEQYF

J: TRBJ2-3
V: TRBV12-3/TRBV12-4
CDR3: CASSLVVTSPDTQYF

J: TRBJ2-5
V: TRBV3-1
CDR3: CASSQAPLGYRALQETQYF

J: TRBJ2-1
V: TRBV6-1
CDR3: CASSPSTGLRDEQFF

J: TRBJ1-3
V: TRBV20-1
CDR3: CSATPTWQLSGNTIYF

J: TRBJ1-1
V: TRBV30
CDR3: CAWTDGWGGTEAFF

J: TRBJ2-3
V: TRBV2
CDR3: CASSEARGWDLADTQYF

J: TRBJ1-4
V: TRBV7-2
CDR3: CASSPSPATNEKLFF